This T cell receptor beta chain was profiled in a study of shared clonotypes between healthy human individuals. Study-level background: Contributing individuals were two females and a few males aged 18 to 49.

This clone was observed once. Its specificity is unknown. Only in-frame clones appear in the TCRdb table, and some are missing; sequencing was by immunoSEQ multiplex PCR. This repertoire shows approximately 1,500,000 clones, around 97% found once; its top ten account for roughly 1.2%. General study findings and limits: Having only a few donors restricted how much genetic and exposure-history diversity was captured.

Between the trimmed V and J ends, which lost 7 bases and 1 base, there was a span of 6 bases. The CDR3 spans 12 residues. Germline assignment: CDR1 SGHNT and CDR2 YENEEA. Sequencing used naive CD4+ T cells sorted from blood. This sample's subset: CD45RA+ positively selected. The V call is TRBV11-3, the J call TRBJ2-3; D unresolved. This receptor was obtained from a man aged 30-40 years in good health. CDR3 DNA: TGTGCCAGCATCCCAGGCACAGATACGCAGTATTTT. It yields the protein CASIPGTDTQYF.